This T cell receptor beta chain originates from a study of blood T cell repertoires in COVID-19 (dated by TCRdb to the early 2020s). Turning to the overall study: Samples from collaborators originated in the United States, Italy and Spain and spanned both the acute and convalescent phases of COVID-19. The samples were drawn from the first 160 participants of the ongoing ImmuneRACE study and from 1,254 subjects provided by 6 global collaborators. A freely available public database, intended as a resource for researchers studying the immune response to SARS-CoV-2, is where the repertoires were released. Subjects who had been exposed to COVID-19, were actively infected with it, or had recovered from it provided the deeply sampled blood TCRbeta repertoires that made up the dataset. The prospective study material was composed of cDNA or gDNA derived from T cells, B-cell-depleted T cells, or PBMCs. Where available, HLA class I and class II types were taken from metadata supplied by the sample provider and were not determined by assay-based typing. Sample metadata almost always included a de-identified subject ID, COVID-19 status, age in years and sex. On the study overall, not on this receptor specifically: How much clinical and demographic metadata was included differed by source and by participant, and the metadata was provided uncurated.

Comments on this clone: Its specific antigen is unknown. No much larger clone is present one base from it, and per-base qualities are unavailable.

The collaborating institutions used their own protocols to collect whole blood in K2EDTA tubes. Collaborator samples were shipped for TCRbeta analysis as frozen whole blood, isolated PBMCs, or DNA extracted from either sample type. The immunoSEQ Assay, a bias-controlled multiplex PCR, was used to amplify TCRbeta CDR3 regions from genomic DNA. Turning to the authors' computational methods: Within the assay, amplification of reference gene primers was used to estimate how many nucleated cells each sample contained. To quantify the absolute abundance of each unique TCRbeta CDR3 rearrangement, sequence reads were collapsed and filtered. For each sample, productive Simpson clonality was calculated by taking the square root of Simpson's diversity index across productive rearrangements. The table was pulled from immuneACCESS by TCRdb, which kept in-frame rearrangements only. Such tables lose some clones; where checked, under half of the loss comes from unresolved V genes, and the rest has no known cause. That table is the source of V, J and clone size, and D and trimming were worked out from the DNA. This sample has under 55,000 clones in its table, and roughly three quarters of those were observed once. Together, the top ten hold around 20% of the sample.

The sample taken for sequencing was peripheral blood. The sequence came from a man aged 65-85 years with acute or convalescent COVID-19.

The DNA is as follows: TGTGCCATCAGTGTAAGGGGGACAGGGCTCTATGGCTACACCTTC. Its protein is CAISVRGTGLYGYTF. The chain links TRBV10-3 with TRBJ1-2; TRBD1 agrees with 9 junctional bases. The CDR3 goes from the cysteine to the phenylalanine over 15 residues. Only the CDR3 DNA is retained, 45 bases long and in frame from the first base. Taken from the germline V gene, the CDR1 and CDR2 loops are ENHRY and SYGVKD. Germline trimming amounts to 4 bases on V and 4 bases on J, with 7 as the count of junction bases outside the gene matches.